This T cell receptor beta chain is from a study of cytomegalovirus exposure and HLA in healthy donors. This PCR relied on a set of 60 Vbeta primers and 13 Jbeta primers. Sequencing was performed with immunoSEQ multiplex PCR; in TCRdb, only in-frame clones are kept and a portion is missing. The repertoire consists of 99,000 or so clones, with approximately 80% occurring once and the leading ten covering about 5.7%. In germline, CDR1 is SQVTM, CDR2 ANQGSEA. This CDR3 has 13 amino acids. The V and J ends lost 5 bases and 4 bases respectively, with 14 bases between them. Donors in the study were healthy people who gave bone marrow. Notes on this clone: Its antigen is not identified.

Findings and caveats of the study: Sequencing probably produced one cluster of sequence variants that were highly shared. The authors later linked a missense DCLRE1C variant to TCR beta V- and J-gene trimming. A previous analysis found most TCR beta V segments productive roughly 87% or roughly 30% of the time.

The receptor's source is a woman aged 18-30 years in good health and CMV-seropositive. The sequenced material came from PBMCs. The chain couples TRBV29-1 to TRBJ1-1; weak D call: TRBD1 (5 bases). The CDR3 is CSVPTQGGTEAFF. The CDR3 DNA is TGCAGCGTTCCTACCCAGGGAGGCACTGAAGCTTTCTTT.